The rows below give T cell receptor beta chains drawn from one sample of a study of vaccination effects on CD4 cells after COVID-19. Some clones are missing from TCRdb's copy, which holds only in-frame ones; the method was immunoSEQ multiplex PCR. The data show about 24,000 clones, roughly 72% seen once. No antigen is known for these receptors. The sample here was CD4+ T cells from PBMCs cultured with HCoV-NL63 spike peptides, taken after COVID-19 vaccination. The source of these receptors is a human donor who received a COVID-19 vaccine. CDR3s leave out the opening cysteine and the closing phenylalanine or tryptophan.

CDR3 protein: ASGPWGTNYGYT
J gene: TRBJ1-2
V gene: TRBV19
CDR3 length: 12

CDR3 protein: ASSEAGSETQY
J gene: TRBJ2-5
V gene: TRBV10-1
CDR3 length: 11

CDR3 protein: ASRKVTSNEKLF
J gene: TRBJ1-4
V gene: TRBV19
CDR3 length: 12

CDR3 protein: ASSFPSQFGIEYEQY
J gene: TRBJ2-7
V gene: TRBV11-2
CDR3 length: 15

CDR3 protein: ASMGDGLGANEKLF
J gene: TRBJ1-4
V gene: TRBV19
CDR3 length: 14

CDR3 protein: ASSLITNPQETQY
J gene: TRBJ2-5
V gene: TRBV7-2
CDR3 length: 13

CDR3 protein: ASSSKPQASGRVYEQY
J gene: TRBJ2-7
V gene: TRBV5-1
CDR3 length: 16

CDR3 protein: ATSTGEGRQETQY
J gene: TRBJ2-5
V gene: TRBV5-1
CDR3 length: 13

CDR3 protein: ATSPGLANYEQY
J gene: TRBJ2-7
V gene: TRBV15
CDR3 length: 12

CDR3 protein: ASRLRFRIRAKNIQY
J gene: TRBJ2-4
V gene: TRBV12-2
CDR3 length: 15

CDR3 protein: ASSTGTGHNSPLH
J gene: TRBJ1-6
V gene: TRBV11-2
CDR3 length: 13

CDR3 protein: SVASGAIGYT
J gene: TRBJ1-2
V gene: TRBV29-1
CDR3 length: 10

CDR3 protein: ASSLEERLVGYEQY
J gene: TRBJ2-7
V gene: TRBV7-9
CDR3 length: 14

CDR3 protein: ASSLPGLAGKEYEQY
J gene: TRBJ2-7
V gene: TRBV5-4
CDR3 length: 15

CDR3 protein: ASRPGLAGGSSYNEQF
J gene: TRBJ2-1
V gene: TRBV10-2
CDR3 length: 16

CDR3 protein: ASRGWSPGELF
J gene: TRBJ2-2
V gene: TRBV10-3
CDR3 length: 11

CDR3 protein: ASSQLAGGRDTQY
J gene: TRBJ2-3
V gene: TRBV11-2
CDR3 length: 13

CDR3 protein: ASSVTTSGTDTQY
J gene: TRBJ2-3
V gene: TRBV5-1
CDR3 length: 13

CDR3 protein: ASVGGGETQY
J gene: TRBJ2-5
V gene: TRBV12-3/TRBV12-4
CDR3 length: 10

CDR3 protein: ATSTRNYGYT
J gene: TRBJ1-2
V gene: TRBV27
CDR3 length: 10

CDR3 protein: ASSPPMSSYEQY
J gene: TRBJ2-7
V gene: TRBV18
CDR3 length: 12

CDR3 protein: ATSDGTGPYEQY
J gene: TRBJ2-7
V gene: TRBV24-1
CDR3 length: 12

CDR3 protein: ASSFIGAYEQY
J gene: TRBJ2-7
V gene: TRBV7-2
CDR3 length: 11

CDR3 protein: ASSLSIFVVADKNSPLH
J gene: TRBJ1-6
V gene: TRBV5-1
CDR3 length: 17

CDR3 protein: ASSYSMSGELF
J gene: TRBJ2-2
V gene: TRBV6-5
CDR3 length: 11

CDR3 protein: ASSQVGTGNGEQY
J gene: TRBJ2-7
V gene: TRBV4-1
CDR3 length: 13

CDR3 protein: ASKRTGLHTDTQY
J gene: TRBJ2-3
V gene: TRBV5-5
CDR3 length: 13

CDR3 protein: ASSRTPILTSGNTIY
J gene: TRBJ1-3
V gene: TRBV4-1
CDR3 length: 15

CDR3 protein: ASSFPGQGGTTYEQY
J gene: TRBJ2-7
V gene: TRBV11-2
CDR3 length: 15